This note documents a single TCR beta chain sequence. Authors' processing steps: Amplification with reference gene primers provided the estimates of nucleated cell counts. Libraries were prepared by immunoSEQ multiplex PCR; TCRdb keeps only in-frame clonotypes and omits some of them. The V and J calls and clone size are taken from that table; D and trimming were inferred from the DNA. Of about 93,000 clones detected, roughly 88% appear once; the ten largest clones hold less than 2%. The sample comes from a study of blood T cell repertoires in COVID-19. In the study overall: Acute and convalescent COVID-19 samples came from the United States, Italy and Spain. Sample material is recorded as cDNA or gDNA derived from T cells, B-cell-depleted T cells, or PBMCs.

The sequenced material came from peripheral blood. This receptor was obtained from a human donor with active COVID-19. The donor label of this sample is uncertain.

The CDR3 reads CAISDNLGDKVGYTF. The CDR3 nucleotides read TGTGCCATCAGTGACAATCTGGGGGACAAAGTCGGCTACACCTTC. The V and J genes are TRBV10-3 and TRBJ1-2; the D gene is possibly TRBD1 (6 bases). The CDR3 runs to 15 residues. CDR1 ENHRY and CDR2 SYGVKD come from the germline V gene. V gave up 3 bases and J gave up 8 bases, with 19 bases separating them.